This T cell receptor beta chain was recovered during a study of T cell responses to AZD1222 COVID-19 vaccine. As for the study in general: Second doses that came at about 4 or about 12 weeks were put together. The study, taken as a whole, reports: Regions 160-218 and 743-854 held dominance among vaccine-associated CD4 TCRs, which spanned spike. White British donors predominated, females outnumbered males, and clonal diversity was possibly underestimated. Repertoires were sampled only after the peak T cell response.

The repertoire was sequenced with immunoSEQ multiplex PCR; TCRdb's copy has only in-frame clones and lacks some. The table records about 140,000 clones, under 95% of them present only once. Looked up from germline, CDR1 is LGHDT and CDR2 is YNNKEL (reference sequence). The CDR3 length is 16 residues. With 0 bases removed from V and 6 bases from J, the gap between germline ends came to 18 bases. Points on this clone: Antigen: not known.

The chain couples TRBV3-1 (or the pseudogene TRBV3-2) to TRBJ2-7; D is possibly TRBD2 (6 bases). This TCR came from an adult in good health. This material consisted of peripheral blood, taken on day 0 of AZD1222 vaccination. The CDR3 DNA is TGTGCCAGCAGCCAAGATCAGCAGGGAGGTACATTCGAGCAGTACTTC. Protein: CASSQDQQGGTFEQYF.